Presented here are 18 T cell receptor beta chains from one specimen sequenced in a study of blood T cell repertoires in COVID-19. The table came from immunoSEQ multiplex PCR; TCRdb's copy has only in-frame clones and leaves some out. Here the sample spans 75,000 to 100,000 clones, approximately 86% being singletons. Sequencing was carried out using peripheral blood. The receptors here all came from a woman older than 75 with acute or convalescent COVID-19.

The V call is TRBV7-2, the J call TRBJ2-5; the D gene is possibly TRBD1 (5 bases). Germline V gene data show CDR1 as SGHTA and CDR2 as FQGNSA. V lost 1 base to trimming and J lost 1 base, with 13 bases between them. This CDR3 spans 16 amino acids. In nucleotides, the CDR3 is TGTGCCAGCAGCTTAGGTTCGCAGGGCGCCCAAGAGACCCAGTACTTC. Its translation is CASSLGSQGAQETQYF.

This clone was observed a single time. The chain joins TRBV24-1 to TRBJ1-4, with D perhaps matching TRBD1 (5 bases). The CDR3 runs to 15 residues. Per the germline V gene, CDR1 is KGHDR and CDR2 is SFDVKD. V lost 4 bases to trimming and J lost 3 bases, with 11 bases between them. The CDR3 here is CATSDPGRSNEKLFF. Written as DNA, the CDR3 is TGTGCCACCAGTGACCCAGGGCGGTCTAATGAAAAACTGTTTTTT.

This clone was recorded many times. The genes are TRBV19 and TRBJ2-3; D gene uncertain. This CDR3 is built from 14 residues. The V end lost 9 bases, the J end lost 1 base, and 14 bases lay between the germline ends. The V gene's germline CDR1 is LNHDA and CDR2 SQIVND (reference sequence). CDR3 bases: TGTGCCAGCGATGGAGCGCCTGGCACAGATACGCAGTATTTT. It specifies CASDGAPGTDTQYF.

As regards this clone: Other DNA sequences in this specimen translate into the identical CDR3. The rearrangement joins TRBV6-5 to TRBJ2-7; 9 nucleotides match TRBD1. V shed 6 bases and J 1 base; nucleotides not matched to a gene: 7. CDR1 and CDR2 from the germline V gene are MNHEY and SVGAGI. The CDR3 runs 15 residues. The CDR3 DNA follows: TGTGCCAGCAGCTCTCCGGGACAGGGTTCCTACGAGCAGTACTTC. This codes for CASSSPGQGSYEQYF.

This rearrangement joins TRBV19 to TRBJ2-1, with D perhaps matching TRBD1 (5 bases). The CDR3 is made up of 16 amino acids. V was shortened by 3 bases and J by 5 bases, with 17 bases between the two germline ends. CDR1 is LNHDA, CDR2 SQIVND, per germline (reference sequence). The CDR3 loop is CASSIRQDRRDNEQFF. In DNA form, the CDR3 reads TGTGCCAGTAGTATTCGGCAAGACAGACGAGACAATGAGCAGTTCTTC.

The CDR3 sequence: CASSYGGATF. The CDR3 nucleotides are TGTGCCAGCAGTTACGGGGGGGCCACCTTC. The chain links TRBV6-6 to TRBJ1-2, with a weak D call TRBD1 (6 bases). With 2 bases removed from V and 13 bases from J, the gap between germline ends came to 8 bases. The length of the CDR3 is 10 residues. Germline assignment: CDR1 MNHNY and CDR2 SVGAGI (reference sequence).

V usage is TRBV11-2 and J usage is TRBJ2-7, with a possible D match to TRBD2 (7 bases). CDR3 length equals 14 residues. From germline, CDR1 is SGHAT and CDR2 FQNNGV. V lost 6 bases and J 4 bases, leaving 16 bases between the germline ends. CDR3 DNA sequence: TGTGCCAGCAGGATGGGGGGGCTTTCTTACGAGCAGTACTTC. It codes for CASRMGGLSYEQYF.

The rearrangement uses TRBV5-1 and TRBJ1-2, with TRBD1 matching over 7 bases. Germline lookup yields CDR1 SGHRS and CDR2 YFSETQ. The CDR3 runs 15 residues. Trimming removed 0 bases from V and 5 bases from J; junction bases left unmatched: 7. CDR3 coding DNA: TGCGCCAGCAGCTTGGTGGAGACAGGGACGTATGGCTACACCTTC. Translated: CASSLVETGTYGYTF.

The rearrangement links TRBV5-6 to TRBJ2-3; D is ambiguous. This CDR3 is 13 amino acids long. Germline values: CDR1 SGHDT, CDR2 YYEEEE. Trimming pared 2 bases from V and 4 bases from J, leaving 8 bases between. The CDR3 region is CASSFLSSDTQYF. The CDR3 DNA reads TGTGCCAGCAGCTTTCTTAGTTCAGATACGCAGTATTTT.

V and J are TRBV27 and TRBJ2-1; 8 nucleotides match TRBD2. V lost 6 bases, J lost 4 bases, and 11 bases stayed unmatched. CDR1 and CDR2 (germline): MNHEY, SMNVEV (reference sequence). CDR3 length equals 16 residues. Here the CDR3 DNA reads TGTGCCAGCAGATACGACGGGAGGGACCTATACAATGAGCAGTTCTTC. Its translation: CASRYDGRDLYNEQFF.

This clone is a singleton in its sample. The V call is TRBV5-1, the J call TRBJ1-2; TRBD1 matches at 8 bases. With 4 bases clipped from V and 8 bases from J, the junction kept 7 bases outside the gene matches. There are 13 residues in the CDR3. The germline gives CDR1 SGHRS, CDR2 YFSETQ. The DNA for the CDR3 is TGCGCCAGCAGCCCCTCGACAGGGGCCGGCTACACCTTC. Translating gives CASSPSTGAGYTF.

The chain links TRBV3-1 (or the pseudogene TRBV3-2) to TRBJ2-2; 7 bases agree with TRBD2. Germline CDR1 LGHDT, CDR2 YNNKEL (reference sequence). There are 14 residues in the CDR3. The V gene end was trimmed by 7 bases and the J gene end by 3 bases; junction bases not matched to a gene: 5. The CDR3 region has the DNA TGTGCCAGCACCGACCGGGGGGACACCGGGGAGCTGTTTTTT. This translates into CASTDRGDTGELFF.

The chain is built from TRBV10-3 and TRBJ1-5; D perhaps matches TRBD1 (6 bases). The V gene lost 6 bases and the J gene lost 3 bases, with 9 bases spanning the gap. Germline V gives CDR1 ENHRY, CDR2 SYGVKD. The CDR3 length is 13 residues. CDR3 nucleotide sequence: TGTGCCATCAGGTCAGGGGACAATCAGCCCCAGCATTTT. Residues: CAIRSGDNQPQHF.

The CDR3 DNA reads TGTGCCAGCAGCAAAAGTCGCTTAGGCCGAGGGAGTTACTCTGGAAACACCATATATTTT. Amino acids: CASSKSRLGRGSYSGNTIYF. The rearrangement uses TRBV7-9 and TRBJ1-3; D uncertain. Germline V gene lookup returns CDR1 SEHNR and CDR2 FQNEAQ (reference sequence). Between the trimmed V and J ends, which lost 5 bases and 0 bases, there was a span of 26 bases. The CDR3 is 20 amino acids.

This chain connects TRBV28 to TRBJ2-1, with 12 bases identical to TRBD2. This CDR3 spans 15 amino acids. Looked up from germline, CDR1 is MDHEN and CDR2 is SYDVKM. The J segment lost 8 bases and the V segment lost 6 bases, leaving 8 bases of the junction unmatched. The CDR3 coding sequence is TGTGCCAGCAGCTCGGGACTAGCGGGTCTCCATGAGCAGTTCTTC. Translation gives CASSSGLAGLHEQFF.

Only a few counts were recorded for this clone. The chain uses TRBV29-1 and TRBJ1-1; the D gene is possibly TRBD1 (5 bases). CDR3 length: 13 amino acids. Germline V CDR1 and CDR2: SQVTM, ANQGSEA. The V gene lost 6 bases and the J gene lost 1 base, with 12 bases spanning the gap. The DNA for the CDR3 is TGCAGCGTGCGTAGGGGATGGAACACTGAAGCTTTCTTT. As protein: CSVRRGWNTEAFF.

The V call is TRBV11-3, the J call TRBJ1-5; maybe TRBD1 (5 bases). With 0 bases removed from V and 7 bases from J, the gap between germline ends came to 7 bases. The CDR3 consists of 13 residues. CDR1 and CDR2 from the germline V gene are SGHNT and YENEEA. CDR3 coding DNA: TGTGCCAGCAGCTTAGAGCGGGGGCAGCCCCAGCATTTT. This translates into CASSLERGQPQHF.

This rearrangement joins TRBV29-1 to TRBJ1-2; no clear D gene. Trimming removed 5 bases from V and 4 bases from J, with 5 bases in between. CDR3 size: 10 residues. Per the germline V gene, CDR1 is SQVTM and CDR2 is ANQGSEA. CDR3 bases: TGCAGCGTTTTAGCCTATGGCTACACCTTC. This encodes CSVLAYGYTF.